Each of the 17 T cell receptor beta chains below was sequenced from the same sample in a study of blood T cells in healthy people across ages. PCR was performed a second time for about 6 to 11 cycles using a sample-barcoded 5' primer and a J-beta primer mix. A single record per CDR3 protein comes from TCRdb applying MiXCR to the 5' RACE reads. Of about 1 million distinct CDR3 sequences in the sample, approximately 25% were seen once. The same data also contributed to another study, on T cells of mothers and their children.

Material for sequencing was blood. These receptors all come from a girl between 2 and 10 years old in good health.

The chain couples TRBV4-2 to TRBJ2-3; D possibly uses TRBD1 or TRBD2 (5 bases each). The CDR3 length is 14 residues. Trimming shortened V by 4 bases and J by 5 bases, and 13 bases separated the two germline ends. CDR1 is LGHNA and CDR2 is YNFKEQ in the germline V gene. Here the CDR3 DNA reads TGTGCCAGCAGCCCTCGAGGGGTGGAAGATACGCAGTATTTT. It encodes CASSPRGVEDTQYF.

This clonotype was counted a few times. This rearrangement joins TRBV5-5 to TRBJ2-5; 8 nucleotides agree with TRBD1. CDR3 length: 14 residues. V dropped 3 bases and J dropped 1; count of bases not matched to a gene: 2. Germline V CDR1 and CDR2: SGHKS, YYEKEE (reference sequence). The CDR3, as DNA: TGTGCCAGCAGCTCACAGGGGGGCCAAGAGACCCAGTACTTC. Translating gives CASSSQGGQETQYF.

The chain carries TRBV7-9 and TRBJ2-4, with TRBD1 matching 8 bases. This CDR3 is 15 amino acids long. The V gene's germline CDR1 is SEHNR and CDR2 FQNEAQ (reference sequence). The trim removed 0 bases at V and 5 bases at J, leaving 3 bases unmatched. The CDR3 DNA sequence: TGTGCCAGCAGCTTAGCAGGGACAGGAGAAAACATTCAGTACTTC. Its translation is CASSLAGTGENIQYF.

The chain links TRBV6-1 to TRBJ2-5; 8 positions match TRBD2. The trim removed 5 bases at V and 2 bases at J, leaving 10 bases unmatched. The CDR3 loop spans 16 amino acids. Germline CDR1 is MNHNS and CDR2 is SASEGT. The DNA of the CDR3 is TGTGCCAGCAGTCGAACTTTAGCGGGATCACAAGAGACCCAGTACTTC. It translates to CASSRTLAGSQETQYF.

V is TRBV9 and J is TRBJ2-1; weak D call: TRBD2 (6 bases). Trimming took off 4 bases at V and 5 bases at J, with 22 bases between the two ends. Looked up from germline, CDR1 is SGDLS and CDR2 is YYNGEE. The CDR3 spans 17 residues. DNA for the CDR3: TGTGCCAGCAGCCTCGAGTACCCGGGACTTATAAACAATGAGCAGTTCTTC. This codes for CASSLEYPGLINNEQFF.

In its sample, this clonotype was seen once. The chain has TRBV29-1 and TRBJ2-2, with TRBD2 matching 8 bases. CDR1 and CDR2 from the germline V gene are SQVTM and ANQGSEA. The V and J ends lost 4 bases and 14 bases, in that order; junction bases with no gene match: 6. CDR3 length: 11 residues. CDR3 residues: CSVVWRGALFF. The CDR3 DNA reads as TGCAGCGTTGTTTGGCGGGGGGCCCTGTTTTTT.

The CDR3 coding sequence is TGTGCCAGCAGTGAAGTTGGACAGGGGACTCAAGAGACCCAGTACTTC. Its translation is CASSEVGQGTQETQYF. This sequence joins TRBV6-1 and TRBJ2-5; 9 bases line up with TRBD1. Germline V gives CDR1 MNHNS, CDR2 SASEGT. The ends lost 1 base at V and 2 bases at J; junction bases unmatched: 5. The CDR3 extends over 16 amino acids.

There are a few counts of this clonotype. The chain is built from TRBV18 and TRBJ2-5; tentative D call: TRBD2 (6 bases). Germline values: CDR1 KGHSH, CDR2 LQKENI. The V end lost 0 bases, the J end lost 3 bases, and 11 bases lay between the germline ends. The CDR3 length is 15 residues. The CDR3 here is CASSPPPAGKETQYF. The CDR3 bases are TGTGCCAGCTCACCACCCCCCGCGGGAAAAGAGACCCAGTACTTC.

The genes are TRBV20-1 and TRBJ2-5; D remains ambiguous. Judging by the DNA end, TRBJ2-1 fits better; the J call may be wrong. CDR1 and CDR2 (germline): DFQATT, SNEGSKA (reference sequence). This CDR3 is 10 amino acids long. The CDR3 DNA reads as TGCAGTGCTAGAGAGCATGAGCAGTTCTTC. Its translation: CSAREHEQFF.

The chain has TRBV4-1 and TRBJ2-5; a weak D match, TRBD1 (5 bases). The DNA matches TRBJ2-7 better at its end, which makes the J call doubtful. The CDR3 contains 15 residues. Per the germline V gene, CDR1 is MGHRA and CDR2 is YSYEKL. CDR3 sequence (DNA): TGCGCCAGCAGCCAAGAGGATCAGGGCTCCTACGAGCAGTACTTC. Translating it yields CASSQEDQGSYEQYF.

The J gene is TRBJ2-4, the V gene TRBV27; 7 bases line up with TRBD2. CDR3 length: 16 residues. V trimming: 0 bases; J trimming: 1 base; junction bases outside the gene matches: 3. Germline V gene lookup returns CDR1 MNHEY and CDR2 SMNVEV (reference sequence). The CDR3 here is CASSLSAGVAKNIQYF. DNA of the CDR3: TGTGCCAGCAGTTTATCTGCGGGAGTGGCCAAAAACATTCAGTACTTC.

Concerning this clonotype itself: Compared with germline, one end of the junction differs, possibly owing to a read error. This rearrangement joins TRBV20-1 to TRBJ1-1, with TRBD1 as a possible D gene (5 bases). The V gene's germline CDR1 is DFQATT and CDR2 SNEGSKA (reference sequence). This CDR3 has 13 residues. Here the CDR3 reads CSAKRGVNTEAFF. DNA for the CDR3: TGCAGTGCCAAGAGAGGGGTGAACACTGAGGCTTTCTTT.

This clonotype was observed a few times. This chain links TRBV18 with TRBJ1-1; 7 nucleotides agree with TRBD1. Germline loops: CDR1 KGHSH, CDR2 LQKENI. With 8 bases clipped from V and 5 bases from J, the junction kept 8 bases outside the gene matches. The CDR3 has 13 amino acids. The CDR3 nucleotides are TGTGCCAGCCAAGAGGGGGCAGGGACTGAAGCTTTCTTT. It is translated as CASQEGAGTEAFF.

The chain employs TRBV20-1 and TRBJ2-5, with TRBD2 as a possible D gene (5 bases). The V and J ends lost 3 bases and 5 bases respectively, with 13 bases between them. Germline V lookup: CDR1 DFQATT, CDR2 SNEGSKA (reference sequence). The CDR3 length is 13 residues. CDR3 nucleotide sequence: TGCAGTGCTAGTTCCGGGGTTGAGGAGACCCAGTACTTC. Translating gives CSASSGVEETQYF.

This clonotype was picked up a small number of times. This CDR3 is CASSFDRDGGYTF. In nucleotides, the CDR3 is TGTGCCAGCAGCTTTGACAGGGATGGCGGCTACACCTTC. The chain combines TRBV7-8 with TRBJ1-2; 7 bases are a match to TRBD1. With 3 bases clipped from V and 8 bases from J, the junction kept 6 bases outside the gene matches. Germline CDR1 and CDR2: SGHVS and FQNEAQ. This CDR3 has 13 amino acids.

This clonotype showed up just once. The chain has TRBV7-9 and TRBJ2-5; a possible D gene is TRBD2 (6 bases). This CDR3 has 16 amino acids. V was trimmed by 3 bases and J by 9 bases, leaving 23 bases between them. CDR1 SEHNR and CDR2 FQNEAQ come from the germline V gene (reference sequence). The CDR3 DNA is TGTGCCAGCAGCTTGGGTTCCGGGACTCCCCCCAGTCCCCAGTACTTC. This translates into CASSLGSGTPPSPQYF.

In its sample, this clonotype was seen a few times. This rearrangement joins TRBV28 to TRBJ2-5; TRBD2 aligns across 8 bases. Per germline, CDR1 MDHEN and CDR2 SYDVKM. Trimming took 3 bases from V and 2 from J; bases not matched to a gene: 14. The CDR3 loop spans 18 amino acids. CDR3 amino acids: CASSFSGGVRAWQETQYF. CDR3 in DNA: TGTGCCAGCAGTTTTTCGGGGGGGGTTAGGGCGTGGCAAGAGACCCAGTACTTC. Full variable domain (rest looked up from reference TRBV28 and TRBJ2-5): DVKVTQSSRYLVKRTGEKVFLECVQDMDHENMFWYRQDPGLGLRLIYFSYDVKMKEKGDIPEGYSVSREKKERFSLILESASTNQTSMYLCASSFSGGVRAWQETQYFGPGTRLLVL.